Shown below are 30 T cell receptor beta chains from a single sample sequenced in a study of blood T cell repertoires in COVID-19. TCRdb keeps only in-frame clones here, not all; method: immunoSEQ multiplex PCR. The top ten hold approximately 3.7% of the sample, which has over 250,000 clones, 88% seen once. The sample was peripheral blood. The receptors originated from a man in his sixties who had recovered from COVID-19.

J is TRBJ2-7 and V is TRBV2; no definite D call. The V gene lost 7 bases and the J gene lost 6 bases, with 22 bases spanning the gap. The CDR3 has 15 residues. Germline values: CDR1 SNHLY, CDR2 FYNNEI. The CDR3 here is CASTLYTQNQAEQYF. CDR3 coding DNA: TGTGCCAGCACTCTCTACACACAAAATCAGGCCGAGCAGTACTTC.

The chain employs TRBV18 and TRBJ1-2; 7 nucleotides match TRBD1. The germline CDR1 and CDR2 sequences are KGHSH and LQKENI. The CDR3 totals 15 residues. Trimming cost V 5 bases and J 2 bases; bases outside gene matches: 8. The CDR3 nucleotides are TGTGCCAGCTCATCTTCCACGACAGGGAACTATGGCTACACCTTC. Amino acids: CASSSSTTGNYGYTF.

The chain couples TRBV30 to TRBJ2-7; 10 positions match TRBD2. This CDR3 comprises 15 residues. The V and J ends lost 0 bases and 3 bases, in that order; junction bases with no gene match: 5. From germline, CDR1 is GTSNPN and CDR2 SVGIG (reference sequence). The CDR3 loop reads CAWSVSSGGHYEQYF. CDR3 in DNA: TGTGCCTGGAGTGTATCTAGCGGGGGCCACTACGAGCAGTACTTC.

The chain links TRBV4-1 to TRBJ2-7; D not certain. Trimming stripped 0 bases from V and 4 bases from J, with 16 bases between. CDR1 is MGHRA, CDR2 YSYEKL, per germline. The CDR3 extends over 16 amino acids. CDR3 coding DNA: TGCGCCAGCAGCCAAGATCTGGCGGTGGCCGTTTACGAGCAGTACTTC. It is translated as CASSQDLAVAVYEQYF.

The gene calls are TRBV2 and TRBJ1-6, with 7 bases matching TRBD1. The V gene end was trimmed by 5 bases and the J gene end by 9 bases; junction bases not matched to a gene: 7. Per germline, CDR1 SNHLY and CDR2 FYNNEI. This CDR3 spans 14 amino acids. CDR3: CASSTQGGTSPLHF. The CDR3 nucleotides read TGTGCCAGCAGTACCCAGGGGGGCACTTCACCCCTCCACTTT.

In nucleotides, the CDR3 is TGTGCCAGCAGAGTTCGACACCAGTCGAACACCATATATTTT. Translating gives CASRVRHQSNTIYF. This rearrangement joins TRBV6-5 to TRBJ1-3; D is unresolved. The CDR3 spans 14 residues. The V and J ends lost 6 bases and 7 bases respectively, with 16 bases between them. The germline gives CDR1 MNHEY, CDR2 SVGAGI.

The chain uses TRBV18 and TRBJ2-3, with TRBD1 matching 7 bases. Germline trimming cut 5 bases from V and 3 bases from J; bases unmatched to any gene: 8. CDR1 KGHSH and CDR2 LQKENI come from the germline V gene. This CDR3 spans 15 amino acids. The CDR3 region has the DNA TGTGCCAGCTCATCGCGACAGGGTCGGACAGATACGCAGTATTTT. Amino acids: CASSSRQGRTDTQYF.

V is TRBV5-5 and J is TRBJ1-1; 8 bases line up with TRBD1. This CDR3 is built from 14 residues. Germline CDR1 reads SGHKS; CDR2 reads YYEKEE (reference sequence). J gave up 3 bases and V 4 bases, and 5 bases lay outside the gene matches. The chain's CDR3 is CASSTDRGDTEAFF. The CDR3 DNA reads TGTGCCAGCAGCACCGACAGGGGTGACACTGAAGCTTTCTTT.

CDR3 DNA: TGCGCCAGCAGTGACGGTAAGGTAGGCAGGGGGCCTTACAATGAGCAGTTCTTC. It encodes CASSDGKVGRGPYNEQFF. V is TRBV10-1 and J is TRBJ2-1, with 8 bases identical to TRBD1. The CDR3 totals 18 residues. V lost 3 bases and J lost 4; bases outside the gene matches: 14. Germline-derived CDR1 and CDR2 are WNHNN and SYGVQD (reference sequence).

This chain connects TRBV9 to TRBJ2-5, with D maybe TRBD1 (5 bases). V dropped 1 base and J dropped 5 bases, with 15 bases sitting between them. The CDR3 is 15 residues long. CDR1 and CDR2 from the germline V gene are SGDLS and YYNGEE. The CDR3, as DNA: TGTGCCAGCAGCGTATTTGGACACCCTGGGGAGACCCAGTACTTC. The encoded protein is CASSVFGHPGETQYF.

V usage is TRBV11-2 and J usage is TRBJ2-3, with a tentative D call TRBD2 (6 bases). There are 16 residues in the CDR3. Between the trimmed V and J ends, which lost 0 bases and 2 bases, there was a span of 12 bases. Germline V lookup: CDR1 SGHAT, CDR2 FQNNGV. CDR3 DNA: TGTGCCAGCAGCTTAGATGGGGGGTTCTTCACAGATACGCAGTATTTT. Translating it yields CASSLDGGFFTDTQYF. Full variable domain (missing parts from reference TRBV11-2 and TRBJ2-3): EAGVAQSPRYKIIEKRQSVAFWCNPISGHATLYWYQQILGQGPKLLIQFQNNGVVDDSQLPKDRFSAERLKGVDSTLKIQPAKLEDSAVYLCASSLDGGFFTDTQYFGPGTRLTVL.

The V gene is TRBV24-1, the J gene TRBJ2-2; 8 nucleotides agree with TRBD2. Per the germline V gene, CDR1 is KGHDR and CDR2 is SFDVKD. The CDR3 runs to 16 residues. The V and J ends lost 5 bases and 0 bases, in that order; junction bases with no gene match: 4. The CDR3 DNA reads TGTGCCACCAGTGCACGGGGGGGGACGAACACCGGGGAGCTGTTTTTT. Protein product: CATSARGGTNTGELFF.

This clone was seen only a few times. One junction end does not reproduce the germline sequence, and a read error may be involved. The chain links TRBV6-5 to TRBJ1-1; 7 bases fit TRBD1. Germline CDR1 and CDR2: MNHEY and SVGAGI. The CDR3 sequence is 13 residues long. The CDR3 region has the DNA TGTGCCAGCAGGGTCAGGGGGAACGCTGAAGCTTTCTTT. As protein: CASRVRGNAEAFF.

Notes on this clone: One junction end does not reproduce the germline sequence, and a read error may be involved. Other DNA sequences in this specimen translate into the identical CDR3. CDR3 DNA: TGTGCCAGCAGCCAAGCGCGTAGCGGGGGGCTAGCGAACACTGGGGAGCTGTTTTTT. It yields the protein CASSQARSGGLANTGELFF. The J gene is TRBJ2-2, the V gene TRBV3-1 (or the pseudogene TRBV3-2); 10 bases agree with TRBD2. In germline, CDR1 is LGHDT, CDR2 YNNKEL (reference sequence). The CDR3 contains 19 residues.

The genes are TRBV6-5 and TRBJ2-5, with a weak D call TRBD1 (6 bases). This CDR3 spans 14 amino acids. Trimming stripped 7 bases from V and 2 bases from J, with 14 bases between. Per the germline V gene, CDR1 is MNHEY and CDR2 is SVGAGI. CDR3 nucleotides: TGTGCCAGCAACCCGGGACAACCTCAAGAGACCCAGTACTTC. Translation: CASNPGQPQETQYF.

V and J are TRBV10-3 and TRBJ2-3; D remains ambiguous. V lost 4 bases and J lost 2, with 7 bases in between. The CDR3 totals 13 residues. The germline V gene encodes CDR1 ENHRY and CDR2 SYGVKD. The CDR3 region is CAISVGTTDTQYF. The CDR3 region has the DNA TGTGCCATCAGTGTGGGCACCACAGATACGCAGTATTTT.

This rearrangement joins TRBV9 to TRBJ2-7, with 8 bases fitting TRBD1. The CDR3 length is 15 residues. Germline V lookup: CDR1 SGDLS, CDR2 YYNGEE. Trimming at V came to 3 bases and at J to 5 bases, leaving 10 bases not matched to a gene. This CDR3 reads CASSAAGTGYHEQYF. The CDR3 region has the DNA TGTGCCAGCAGCGCCGCCGGGACAGGCTACCACGAGCAGTACTTC.

This chain joins TRBV11-1 and TRBJ2-7; TRBD2 might be the D (6 bases). Looked up from germline, CDR1 is SGHAT and CDR2 is FQDESV (reference sequence). The CDR3 consists of 14 residues. V was clipped by 1 base and J by 3 bases, with 10 bases between them. The CDR3 DNA is TGTGCCAGCAGCTTAGTTCAAGCGGGCTACGAGCAGTACTTC. This gives the protein CASSLVQAGYEQYF.

V gene TRBV5-6 combines with J gene TRBJ1-2, with 12 positions matching TRBD1. The ends lost 3 bases at V and 3 bases at J; junction bases unmatched: 9. CDR1 is SGHDT, CDR2 YYEEEE, per germline. The CDR3 is 17 residues long. For the CDR3, the DNA is TGTGCCAGCAGCTATGCCCGGGACAGGGGGCTCGACTATGGCTACACCTTC. This gives the protein CASSYARDRGLDYGYTF.

CDR3 nucleotide sequence: TGTGCCAGCAGTCCCCGACAGGGAAATGGAAACACCATATATTTT. This translates into CASSPRQGNGNTIYF. The chain joins TRBV6-6 to TRBJ1-3; the match to TRBD1 covers 7 bases. CDR3 length: 15 amino acids. Germline CDR1 reads MNHNY; CDR2 reads SVGAGI (reference sequence). The V and J ends lost 5 bases and 3 bases, in that order; junction bases with no gene match: 7.

The chain uses TRBV27 and TRBJ2-7, with a weak D call TRBD2 (7 bases). With 6 bases removed from V and 6 bases from J, the gap between germline ends came to 15 bases. Per the germline V gene, CDR1 is MNHEY and CDR2 is SMNVEV (reference sequence). This CDR3 spans 13 amino acids. CDR3 in amino acids: CASRLLGGLEQYF. CDR3 sequence (DNA): TGTGCCAGCAGACTCCTGGGGGGGCTCGAGCAGTACTTC.

DNA for the CDR3: TGTGCCAGCAGCGTACGAGCGGACCGAGAGACCCAGTACTTC. Encoded protein: CASSVRADRETQYF. The chain uses TRBV9 and TRBJ2-5; D is possibly TRBD2 (5 bases). V gave up 1 base and J gave up 4 bases, with 11 bases separating them. Germline loops: CDR1 SGDLS, CDR2 YYNGEE. The CDR3 covers 14 residues.

The V call is TRBV15, the J call TRBJ2-2, with D maybe TRBD2 (6 bases). The germline V gene has CDR1 LNHNV and CDR2 YYDKDF (reference sequence). V lost 3 bases to trimming and J lost 0 bases, with 8 bases between them. This CDR3 is 15 amino acids long. Here the CDR3 DNA reads TGTGCCACCAGCAGCAGCGGGTCGAACACCGGGGAGCTGTTTTTT. It translates to CATSSSGSNTGELFF.

V is TRBV12-3 or TRBV12-4 and J is TRBJ2-7, with a weak D call TRBD1 (7 bases). V was trimmed by 8 bases and J by 4 bases, leaving 15 bases between them. The CDR3 is 13 amino acids. CDR3 DNA: TGTGCCAGCGCCGGACAGGCGGGGTACGAGCAGTACTTC. It yields the protein CASAGQAGYEQYF.

The CDR3 region is CASSPRDRWGYTF. CDR3 nucleotide sequence: TGTGCCAGCAGCCCCCGGGATCGGTGGGGCTACACCTTC. This chain connects TRBV14 to TRBJ1-2; D gene ambiguous. Trimming cost V 4 bases and J 8 bases, with 14 bases left between them. The CDR3 covers 13 residues. Germline lookup yields CDR1 SGHDN and CDR2 FVKESK.

The chain combines TRBV4-2 with TRBJ2-7; D might be TRBD2 (6 bases). The CDR3 length is 16 residues. Germline values: CDR1 LGHNA, CDR2 YNFKEQ. V was trimmed by 2 bases and J by 3 bases, leaving 17 bases between them. The CDR3 DNA reads as TGTGCCAGCAGCCAACAGGAGGAGGGCCCCTACTACGAGCAGTACTTC. Its protein is CASSQQEEGPYYEQYF.

This clone was seen a few times. The V gene is TRBV6-5, the J gene TRBJ1-6, with TRBD1 matching over 7 bases. The CDR3 has 16 residues. Germline CDR1 and CDR2: MNHEY and SVGAGI. V lost 0 bases to trimming and J lost 8 bases; unmatched junction nucleotides: 7. CDR3 loop: CASSYSLQGLDSPLHF. The CDR3 nucleotides are TGTGCCAGCAGTTACTCGTTACAGGGGCTGGATTCACCCCTCCACTTT.

The CDR3 bases are TGTGCCAGCAGCACTGGACAGGGTTACGAGCAGTACTTC. Residues: CASSTGQGYEQYF. The chain uses TRBV12-3 or TRBV12-4 and TRBJ2-7; 8 nucleotides line up with TRBD1. Unmatched junction bases numbered 5, after V lost 6 bases and J lost 4 bases. The CDR3 loop spans 13 amino acids.

This clone was counted between two and nine times. The chain recombines TRBV5-1 with TRBJ1-1; the D gene is possibly TRBD1 (6 bases). V dropped 1 base and J dropped 7 bases, with 14 bases sitting between them. The CDR3 consists of 14 residues. CDR1 is SGHRS, CDR2 YFSETQ, per germline. CDR3 nucleotides: TGCGCCAGCAGCTTGACCGGGACAAGAAATGAAGCTTTCTTT. This sequence encodes CASSLTGTRNEAFF.

This clone was seen ten or more times. The chain recombines TRBV20-1 with TRBJ2-3; 9 positions match TRBD1. Germline CDR1 reads DFQATT; CDR2 reads SNEGSKA (reference sequence). The V and J ends lost 3 bases and 0 bases, in that order; junction bases with no gene match: 7. The CDR3 loop spans 16 amino acids. CDR3 protein: CSASTPGQGSTDTQYF. CDR3 bases: TGCAGTGCTAGTACTCCGGGACAGGGAAGCACAGATACGCAGTATTTT.